This TCR beta chain derives from a study of shared clonotypes between healthy human individuals. The data were produced by immunoSEQ multiplex PCR, yet TCRdb's version contains in-frame clones alone and is incomplete. Among hundreds of thousands of clones, approximately 96% were seen once, and the ten largest hold around 0.1%. In the naive CD8 group, cells lacked CD45RO and were positively selected for CCR7, so terminally differentiated effector memory CD45RA+ cells were left out. V was shortened by 5 bases and J by 0 bases, with 12 bases between the two germline ends. This CDR3 has 15 amino acids. Germline CDR1 and CDR2: SGHDT and YYEEEE.

Sequenced input: naive CD8+ T cells sorted from blood. The chain is built from TRBV5-6 and TRBJ2-1; weak D call: TRBD2 (5 bases). The source of this sequence is a woman in her thirties in good health. CDR3: CASRDWGGSYNEQFF. The DNA of the CDR3 is TGTGCCAGCAGGGACTGGGGTGGCTCCTACAATGAGCAGTTCTTC.